The source of this TCR beta chain is a study of cytomegalovirus exposure and HLA in healthy donors. General study points: Altogether, some 170 TCR beta chains were recorded as cytomegalovirus-associated. In vitro data verified a few CMV-associated chains as specific for CMV antigens.

Germline assignment: CDR1 SGHTA and CDR2 FQGNSA. Trimming removed 4 bases from V and 1 base from J; junction bases left unmatched: 3. The CDR3 is 15 amino acids. The primer mix had 60 Vbeta and 13 Jbeta primers. TCRdb's copy holds only in-frame clones and misses some; the assay was immunoSEQ multiplex PCR. The repertoire has around 150,000 clones, roughly 85% of them found once; the top ten carry 0.85% to 1%. Comments on this clone: Its antigen is as yet unknown.

The chain joins TRBV7-2 to TRBJ2-2, with 7 bases aligning to TRBD2. Material: PBMCs. This clonotype was obtained from a woman aged 45 to 65 in good health and CMV-seropositive. CDR3 bases: TGTGCCAGCAGCTGGTCGGGGGGGAACACCGGGGAGCTGTTTTTT. This codes for CASSWSGGNTGELFF.